This entry concerns a single T cell receptor beta chain. This sample was included in a study of human T cells and chemical hapten exposure. Overall study context: The sensitizing agent was 2% DPC, placed on roughly 2 cm by roughly 2 cm of upper inner arm skin. The patients were mostly female; they had alopecia areata, totalis or universalis.

Time point described: pre-sensitization, week 0. Indicated treatment: therapeutic diphenylcyclopropenone sensitization with weekly scalp DPC. Alopecia patients, 18 to 70 years old and DPC-suitable, served as donors. Library preparation tagged each individual cDNA molecule with a unique molecular identifier. A single record per CDR3 protein comes from TCRdb applying MiXCR to the RACE reads. The top ten clones hold 2.5% to 3.5% of a sample with fewer than 200,000 distinct CDR3 sequences, approximately 31% of them seen once. The CDR3 is made up of 16 amino acids. V was pared by 5 bases and J by 0 bases, with 6 bases of the junction left unmatched. Germline CDR1 reads MDHEN; CDR2 reads SYDVKM.

The sequenced sample was whole blood, obtained in connection with sensitization to the hapten diphenylcyclopropenone (DPC). This clonotype was sampled from a woman aged 25 to 39 with alopecia areata. Some clones in this sample may be carry-over from other donors' samples. The gene calls are TRBV28 and TRBJ2-4, with TRBD2 identical over 8 bases. Here the CDR3 reads CASSQPAGVAKNIQYF. The CDR3 region has the DNA TGTGCCAGCAGTCAACCAGCGGGGGTAGCCAAAAACATTCAGTACTTC.